Shown below are 13 T cell receptor beta chains from a single sample sequenced in a study of T cell responses to AZD1222 COVID-19 vaccine. Sequenced by immunoSEQ multiplex PCR; TCRdb stores in-frame clones only, minus some. The data hold 160,000 or so clones, with 92% observed a single time. This material consisted of peripheral blood, taken on day 0 of MenACWY control vaccination. The receptors come from an adult in good health.

This clone was seen just once. J is TRBJ1-1 and V is TRBV30, with D uncertain. Germline assignment: CDR1 GTSNPN and CDR2 SVGIG (reference sequence). V shed 1 base and J shed 2 bases, with 23 bases lying between them. The CDR3 is made up of 18 amino acids. The CDR3 protein is CAWSANSREWTDNTEAFF. CDR3 nucleotide sequence: TGTGCCTGGAGTGCGAACTCTAGGGAGTGGACCGATAACACTGAAGCTTTCTTT. Variable domain in full (rest from reference TRBV30 and TRBJ1-1): SQTIHQWPATLVQPVGSPLSLECTVEGTSNPNLYWYRQAAGRGLQLLFYSVGIGQISSEVPQNLSASRPQDRQFILSSKKLLLSDSGFYLCAWSANSREWTDNTEAFFGQGTRLTVV.

This clone occurred a few times. The chain employs TRBV2 and TRBJ1-3; D remains ambiguous. The CDR3 sequence is 14 residues long. From germline, CDR1 is SNHLY and CDR2 FYNNEI. Trimming shortened V by 7 bases and J by 0 bases, and 10 bases separated the two germline ends. CDR3 region: CASTEGFSGNTIYF. The CDR3 DNA sequence: TGTGCCAGCACCGAAGGTTTCTCTGGAAACACCATATATTTT.

The V gene is TRBV7-2, the J gene TRBJ1-2; weak D call: TRBD1 (6 bases). Germline CDR1 reads SGHTA; CDR2 reads FQGNSA. V gave up 8 bases and J gave up 6 bases, with 22 bases separating them. The length of the CDR3 is 15 residues. As DNA, the CDR3 is TGTGCCAGCGGCAAGGCCGGGGGCAGGTACGATGGCTACACCTTC. Translated, it gives CASGKAGGRYDGYTF.

The chain links TRBV11-3 to TRBJ2-7, with no clear D. The V end was cut by 1 base, the J end by 5 bases, with 15 bases between. Germline-derived CDR1 and CDR2 are SGHNT and YENEEA. The CDR3 extends over 15 amino acids. The CDR3 loop is CASSLGGSNHDEQYF. CDR3 nucleotides: TGTGCCAGCAGCTTAGGGGGTTCTAATCACGACGAGCAGTACTTC.

This clone was seen a single time. J is TRBJ2-1 and V is TRBV29-1; D gene ambiguous. Germline values: CDR1 SQVTM, CDR2 ANQGSEA. V shed 3 bases and J shed 4 bases, with 7 bases lying between them. The CDR3 is 12 residues long. The CDR3 sequence is CSVEGDYNEQFF. DNA for the CDR3: TGCAGCGTTGAGGGCGATTACAATGAGCAGTTCTTC.

The chain links TRBV7-9 to TRBJ2-1; TRBD2 matches 8 bases. Trimming cost V 4 bases and J 6 bases; bases outside gene matches: 17. The germline gives CDR1 SEHNR, CDR2 FQNEAQ (reference sequence). The CDR3 length is 18 residues. CDR3 DNA sequence: TGTGCCAGCAGCTCCCTTCCCCCCGGGACTAGTAGAATCAATGAGCAGTTCTTC. Encoded protein: CASSSLPPGTSRINEQFF.

This chain connects TRBV3-1 (or the pseudogene TRBV3-2) to TRBJ1-1, with a possible D match to TRBD1 (6 bases). CDR3 length: 14 residues. In germline, CDR1 is LGHDT, CDR2 YNNKEL (reference sequence). Between the trimmed V and J ends, which lost 1 base and 7 bases, there was a span of 13 bases. The CDR3 reads CASSQGRGLGEAFF. CDR3 sequence (DNA): TGTGCCAGCAGCCAAGGGCGGGGGCTGGGTGAAGCTTTCTTT.

This rearrangement joins TRBV10-3 to TRBJ2-7; 12 bases are a match to TRBD1. Germline trimming cut 6 bases from V and 5 bases from J; bases unmatched to any gene: 5. The germline V gene encodes CDR1 ENHRY and CDR2 SYGVKD. The CDR3 is 14 amino acids. CDR3 loop: CAISRGQGANEQYF. CDR3 bases: TGTGCCATCAGCCGGGGACAGGGGGCCAACGAGCAGTACTTC.

The gene calls are TRBV7-2 and TRBJ2-1, with D maybe TRBD2 (5 bases). Germline CDR1 and CDR2: SGHTA and FQGNSA. The CDR3 length is 13 residues. V lost 5 bases, J lost 9 bases, and 14 bases lay in between. The CDR3 reads CASSQSLDGEQFF. The CDR3 coding sequence is TGTGCCAGCAGCCAGTCACTAGATGGTGAGCAGTTCTTC.

The chain carries TRBV7-6 and TRBJ1-5, with unresolved D. Per the germline V gene, CDR1 is SGHVS and CDR2 is FNYEAQ. V was pared by 1 base and J by 0 bases, with 10 bases between. This CDR3 spans 16 amino acids. The CDR3 sequence: CASSLGTGNSNQPQHF. Written as DNA, the CDR3 is TGTGCCAGCAGCTTAGGTACTGGGAATAGCAATCAGCCCCAGCATTTT.

The chain is built from TRBV5-6 and TRBJ1-1; TRBD1 matches at 8 bases. CDR1 is SGHDT, CDR2 YYEEEE, per germline. Trimming at V came to 0 bases and at J to 3 bases, leaving 10 bases not matched to a gene. This CDR3 spans 17 amino acids. CDR3 in DNA: TGTGCCAGCAGCTTGGCCTTGACAGGGGAGGTGTACACTGAAGCTTTCTTT. As protein: CASSLALTGEVYTEAFF.

The V gene is TRBV10-2, the J gene TRBJ1-1; D is uncertain. This CDR3 has 15 residues. V shed 4 bases and J shed 1 base, with 13 bases lying between them. CDR1 WSHSY and CDR2 SAAADI come from the germline V gene. The CDR3 here is CASSARHRPNTEAFF. DNA for the CDR3: TGCGCCAGCAGTGCAAGACACCGACCGAACACTGAAGCTTTCTTT.

The chain uses TRBV19 and TRBJ1-1; weak D call: TRBD1 (5 bases). The germline V and J ends were trimmed by 2 bases and 7 bases, with 14 bases remaining between them. The V gene's germline CDR1 is LNHDA and CDR2 SQIVND (reference sequence). CDR3 size: 14 residues. CDR3 amino acids: CASSISTGRLEAFF. The CDR3, as DNA: TGTGCCAGTAGTATAAGCACGGGGCGACTTGAAGCTTTCTTT.